Listed below are T cell receptor beta chains from one sample, sequenced in a study of OX40 agonist ivuxolimab in advanced cancers. Generated by immunoSEQ multiplex PCR, the TCRdb table keeps only in-frame clones and is missing some. The sample holds around 40,000 clones; 85% to 90% are singletons and the top ten take under 15%. The source was CD4+ or CD8+ T cells sorted from blood, collected in a trial of the OX40 agonist ivuxolimab. The receptor set was obtained from an adult with an advanced solid tumor such as melanoma, head and neck, liver or kidney cancer. Both conserved end residues are part of each CDR3. The D gene is left open where the match is weak.

v_call,j_call,d_call,cdr3_aa
TRBV21-1,TRBJ1-5,.,CASRKGTGLHQPQHF
TRBV10-1,TRBJ1-4,.,CASSERPGRLEEKLFF
TRBV19,TRBJ2-3,.,CASSGGGKDTQYF
TRBV19,TRBJ2-5,TRBD2,CASSISGRADETQYF
TRBV7-2,TRBJ1-2,.,CASSLEGVYGYTF
TRBV7-8,TRBJ1-1,.,CASRGRAIEAFF
TRBV2,TRBJ1-2,.,CASIQVVYGYTF
TRBV27,TRBJ2-1,.,CASSLFTKQGEQFF
TRBV11-3,TRBJ2-3,TRBD1,CASSHGQGADTQYF
TRBV5-4,TRBJ2-7,TRBD2,CASSWEASGSYEQYF
TRBV7-8,TRBJ2-7,.,CASSLFVDGKYEQYF
TRBV4-1,TRBJ1-5,TRBD1,CASSQTGAVQPQHF
TRBV27,TRBJ2-2,.,CASSWGLDTGELFF